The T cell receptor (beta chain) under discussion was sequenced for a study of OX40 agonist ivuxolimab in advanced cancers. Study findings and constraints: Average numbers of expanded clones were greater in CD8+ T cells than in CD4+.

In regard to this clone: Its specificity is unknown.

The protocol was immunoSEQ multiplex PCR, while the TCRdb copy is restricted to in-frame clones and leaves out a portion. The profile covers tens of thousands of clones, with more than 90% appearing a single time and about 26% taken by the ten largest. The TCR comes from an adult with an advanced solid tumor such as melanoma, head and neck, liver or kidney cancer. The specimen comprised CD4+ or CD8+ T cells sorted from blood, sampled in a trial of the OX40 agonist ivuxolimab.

CDR3 nucleotides: TGTGCCAGTAGTATTGGGGGAAGCGAGCAGTACTTC. It encodes CASSIGGSEQYF. This sequence joins TRBV19 and TRBJ2-7; D is perhaps TRBD1 or TRBD2 (5 bases each). The CDR3 runs 12 residues. V was pared by 3 bases and J by 6 bases, with 9 bases between. Germline CDR1 reads LNHDA; CDR2 reads SQIVND (reference sequence). Variable domain in full (rest from reference TRBV19 and TRBJ2-7): DGGITQSPKYLFRKEGQNVTLSCEQNLNHDAMYWYRQDPGQGLRLIYYSQIVNDFQKGDIAEGYSVSREKKESFPLTVTSAQKNPTAFYLCASSIGGSEQYFGPGTRLTVT.